This T cell receptor (beta chain) emerged from a study of cytomegalovirus exposure and HLA in healthy donors. Study context: The same platform used for the 666 first-cohort repertoires was also used for the 100 to 150 validation repertoires, as a later analysis reported.

The CDR3 has 14 amino acids. Germline CDR1 reads MNHEY; CDR2 reads SMNVEV (reference sequence). Losses at the gene ends were 2 bases for V and 3 bases for J; bases not matched to a gene: 4. This clone turned up a few times. No antigen is known for it. Sequencing used immunoSEQ multiplex PCR; TCRdb keeps in-frame clones, though not all of them. The sample lists more than 95,000 clones, roughly 86% occurring once. Notes on the study in general: The finding came from a later analysis; first-cohort TCR clusters tended to co-occur in the roughly 120 validation repertoires. It was 164 TCR beta chains that were listed as cytomegalovirus-associated. Specificity of a few CMV-associated chains for CMV antigens was verified in vitro.

The origin of this receptor is a woman aged 18-29 years in good health and CMV-seropositive. The source material was PBMCs. The rearrangement joins TRBV27 to TRBJ2-7; the match to TRBD2 covers 7 bases. CDR3 residues: CASSLGGGIYEQYF. DNA for the CDR3: TGTGCCAGCAGTTTAGGGGGGGGGATCTACGAGCAGTACTTC.